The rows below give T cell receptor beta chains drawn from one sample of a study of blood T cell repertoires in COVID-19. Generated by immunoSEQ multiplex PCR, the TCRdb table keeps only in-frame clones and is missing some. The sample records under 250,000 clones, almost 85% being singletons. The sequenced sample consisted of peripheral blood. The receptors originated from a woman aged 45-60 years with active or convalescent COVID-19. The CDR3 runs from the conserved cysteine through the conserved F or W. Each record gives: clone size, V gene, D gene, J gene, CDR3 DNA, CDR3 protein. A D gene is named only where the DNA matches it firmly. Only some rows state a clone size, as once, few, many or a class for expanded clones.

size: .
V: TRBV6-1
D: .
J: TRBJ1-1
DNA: TGTGCCAGCAGTGAAGTGGTAGGGGGAGGGACTGAAGCTTTCTTT
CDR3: CASSEVVGGGTEAFF

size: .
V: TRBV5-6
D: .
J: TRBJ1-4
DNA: TGTGCCAGCAGCCTCAGGGGTTCTAATGAAAAACTGTTTTTT
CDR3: CASSLRGSNEKLFF

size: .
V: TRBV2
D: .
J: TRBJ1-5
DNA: TGTGCCAGCAACTATCTCGGGACAACTGATAGCAATCAGCCCCAGCATTTT
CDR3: CASNYLGTTDSNQPQHF

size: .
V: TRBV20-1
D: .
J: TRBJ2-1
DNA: TGCAGTGCCCTTTCCTACAATGAGCAGTTCTTC
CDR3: CSALSYNEQFF

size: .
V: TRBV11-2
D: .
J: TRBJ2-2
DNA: TGTGCCAGCAGCACGGGACACCCGAACACCGGGGAGCTGTTTTTT
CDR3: CASSTGHPNTGELFF

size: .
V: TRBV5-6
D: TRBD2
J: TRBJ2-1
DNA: TGTGCCAGCAGCTTCGGACTAGCGGAGGCACTAGGGAATGAGCAGTTCTTC
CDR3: CASSFGLAEALGNEQFF

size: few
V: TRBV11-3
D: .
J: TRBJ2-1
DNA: TGTGCCAGCAGCTCTCAGGGCTACAATGAGCAGTTCTTC
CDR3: CASSSQGYNEQFF

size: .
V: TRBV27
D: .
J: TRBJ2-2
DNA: TGTGCCAGCAGTTTATCGAGCACCGGGGAGCTGTTTTTT
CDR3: CASSLSSTGELFF

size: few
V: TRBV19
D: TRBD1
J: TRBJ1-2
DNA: TGTGCCAGTAGTCCTACAGGGGATACCTATGGCTACACCTTC
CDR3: CASSPTGDTYGYTF

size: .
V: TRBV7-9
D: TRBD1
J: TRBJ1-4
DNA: TGTGCCAGCAGCACGACAGGGGCTAATGAAAAACTGTTTTTT
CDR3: CASSTTGANEKLFF

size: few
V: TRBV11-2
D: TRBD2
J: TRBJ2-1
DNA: TGTGCCAGCAGCTTACGAGTCACTAGCGGGGGCCTCTACAATGAGCAGTTCTTC
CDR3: CASSLRVTSGGLYNEQFF

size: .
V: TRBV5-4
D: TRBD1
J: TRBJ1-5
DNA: TGTGCCAGCAGCCTACAGGGGATTAATCAGCCCCAGCATTTT
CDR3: CASSLQGINQPQHF

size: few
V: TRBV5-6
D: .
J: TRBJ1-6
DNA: TGTGCCAGCAGCTTGTTCGGGGGTCCGCCGGATAATTCACCCCTCCACTTT
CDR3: CASSLFGGPPDNSPLHF

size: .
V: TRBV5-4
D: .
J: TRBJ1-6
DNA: TGTGCCAGCAGCTTCGGACAGAATTCACCCCTCCACTTT
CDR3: CASSFGQNSPLHF

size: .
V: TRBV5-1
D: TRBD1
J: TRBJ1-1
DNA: TGCGCCAGCAGCACACCTGGGACAGAGAACACTGAAGCTTTCTTT
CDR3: CASSTPGTENTEAFF

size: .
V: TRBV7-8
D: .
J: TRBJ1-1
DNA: TGTGCCAGCAGCTTTCCAGCCGGAGGGGAAGCTTTCTTT
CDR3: CASSFPAGGEAFF

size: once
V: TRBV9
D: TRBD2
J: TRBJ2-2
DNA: TGTGCCAGCAATAGCGGGGGGGCCACCGGGGAGCTGTTTTTT
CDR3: CASNSGGATGELFF

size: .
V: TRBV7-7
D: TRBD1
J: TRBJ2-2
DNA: TGTGCCAGCAGCCCTCGACAGGGACCCGGGGAGCTGTTTTTT
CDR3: CASSPRQGPGELFF

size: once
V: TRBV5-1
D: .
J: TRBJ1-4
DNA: TGCGCCAGCAGCCCTCGACTCCGAGGCAATGAAAAACTGTTTTTT
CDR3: CASSPRLRGNEKLFF

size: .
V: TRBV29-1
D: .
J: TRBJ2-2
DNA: TGCAGCGTTCCTACAGGTTCTCCCGGGGAGCTGTTTTTT
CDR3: CSVPTGSPGELFF

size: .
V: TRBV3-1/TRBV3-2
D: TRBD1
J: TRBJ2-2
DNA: TGTGCCAGCAACCTCAGGACAGGTATAACCGGGGAGCTGTTTTTT
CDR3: CASNLRTGITGELFF

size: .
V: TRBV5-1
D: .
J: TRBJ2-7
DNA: TGCGCCAGCAGCCTCTCGGGATCCACAGGGTACGAGCAGTACTTC
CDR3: CASSLSGSTGYEQYF

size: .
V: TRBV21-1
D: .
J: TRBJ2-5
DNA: TGTGCCAGCACTCCGAGGAGAGGGACCCAGTACTTC
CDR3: CASTPRRGTQYF

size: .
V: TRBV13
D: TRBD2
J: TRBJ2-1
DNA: TGTGCCAGCAGCTTAGAGTCGCGGGAGAGTGGTGAGCAGTTCTTC
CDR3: CASSLESRESGEQFF

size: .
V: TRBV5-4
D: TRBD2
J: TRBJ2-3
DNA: TGTGCCAGCAGCTTGTCAGAACTAGCGGGCACAGATACGCAGTATTTT
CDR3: CASSLSELAGTDTQYF

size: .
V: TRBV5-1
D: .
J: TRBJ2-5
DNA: TGCGCCAGCAGCCTGCAGGGTCGGGAGACCCAGTACTTC
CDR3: CASSLQGRETQYF

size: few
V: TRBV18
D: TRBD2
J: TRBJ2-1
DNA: TGTGCCAGCTCACCGGGACTAGCGGGTGACAATGAGCAGTTCTTC
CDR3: CASSPGLAGDNEQFF

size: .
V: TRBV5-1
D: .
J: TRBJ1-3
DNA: TGCGCCAGCAGCTTGGAGGGGTTGAGCTCTGGAAACACCATATATTTT
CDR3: CASSLEGLSSGNTIYF

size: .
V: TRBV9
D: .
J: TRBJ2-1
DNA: TGTGCCAGCAGCGTAGCCCCTATACCCACCGGGTACAATGAGCAGTTCTTC
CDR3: CASSVAPIPTGYNEQFF

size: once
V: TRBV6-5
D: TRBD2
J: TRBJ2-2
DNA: TGTGCCAGCAGGGGAGGGGCCGGGAACACCGGGGAGCTGTTTTTT
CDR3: CASRGGAGNTGELFF

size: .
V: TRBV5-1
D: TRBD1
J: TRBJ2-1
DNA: TGCGCCAGCAGCTCGAAAGGGACAGCAAGTTACAATGAGCAGTTCTTC
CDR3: CASSSKGTASYNEQFF

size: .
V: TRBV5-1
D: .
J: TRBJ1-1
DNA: TGCGCCAGCAGCTTCGGGGGAAGGGACACTGAAGCTTTCTTT
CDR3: CASSFGGRDTEAFF

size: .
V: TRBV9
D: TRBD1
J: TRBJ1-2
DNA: TGTGCCAGCAGCGGGGGACAGGGAGGCTACACCTTC
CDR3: CASSGGQGGYTF

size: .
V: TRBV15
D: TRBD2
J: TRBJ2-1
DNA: TGTGCCACCAGCAGAGGACTAGCGGGAGGCAATGAGCAGTTCTTC
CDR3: CATSRGLAGGNEQFF

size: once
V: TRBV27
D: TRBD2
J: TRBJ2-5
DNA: TGTGCCAGCAGTCTAAAAGCGGGAAGTTGGGTAGAGACCCAGTACTTC
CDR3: CASSLKAGSWVETQYF

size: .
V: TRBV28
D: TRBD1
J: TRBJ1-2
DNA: TGTGCCAGCAGTAAAAACAGGGGTTGGTATGGCTACACCTTC
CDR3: CASSKNRGWYGYTF

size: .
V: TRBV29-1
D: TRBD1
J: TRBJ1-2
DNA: TGCAGCGTTGAAACTCACAGGGGTGGCGGCTACACCTTC
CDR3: CSVETHRGGGYTF